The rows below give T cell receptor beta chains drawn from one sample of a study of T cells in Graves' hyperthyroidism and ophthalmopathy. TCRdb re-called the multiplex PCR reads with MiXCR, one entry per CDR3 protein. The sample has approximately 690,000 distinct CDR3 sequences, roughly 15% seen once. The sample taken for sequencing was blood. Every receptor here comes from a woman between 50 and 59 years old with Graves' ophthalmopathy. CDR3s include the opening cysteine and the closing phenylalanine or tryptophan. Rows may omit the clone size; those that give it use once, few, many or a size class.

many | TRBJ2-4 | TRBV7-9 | CASSRTRNRAKNIQYF
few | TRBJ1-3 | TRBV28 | CASSPGQASGNTIYF
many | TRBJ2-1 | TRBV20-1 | CSARGFARGPTWGASSYNEQFF
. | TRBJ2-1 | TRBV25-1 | CASSLTSNRYNEQFF
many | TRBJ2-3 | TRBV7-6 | CASSLGSGPTDTQYF
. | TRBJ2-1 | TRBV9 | CASSSFGGRANEQFF
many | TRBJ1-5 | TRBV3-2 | CASSQEQQDIQPQHF
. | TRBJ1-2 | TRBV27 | CASSSWGRTGKWYGYTF
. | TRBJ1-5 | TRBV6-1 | CASSDRRGDQPQHF
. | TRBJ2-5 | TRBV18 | CASSPRAGQGGMDF
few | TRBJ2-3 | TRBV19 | CASSLSGRKIDTQYF